The clone carrying this T cell receptor (beta chain) has just a few counts. The antigen is undetermined. As to time point: patch test 1, 2 weeks after DPC sensitization. The treatment here: therapeutic diphenylcyclopropenone sensitization with weekly scalp DPC. The starting material, unfractionated whole blood, was used for total RNA extraction. The sample comes from a study of human T cells and chemical hapten exposure. Across the whole study: Patients, largely female, had alopecia areata, totalis or universalis. Study-wide findings and caveats: Patch test score rose with PT1 expanded TCR count, significant at thresholds 8, 16 and 32, not 4. Because all patients had alopecia, their immune responses might differ from healthy ones.

The CDR3 consists of 15 residues. CDR1 is SEHNR, CDR2 FQNEAQ, per germline (reference sequence). V dropped 1 base and J dropped 5 bases, with 12 bases sitting between them. TCRdb reanalysed the RACE reads using MiXCR and keeps one entry per CDR3 protein. The table lists about 120,000 distinct CDR3 sequences, about 13% of them singletons. This sample comprised whole blood, obtained in connection with sensitization to the hapten diphenylcyclopropenone (DPC). The J gene is TRBJ2-1, the V gene TRBV7-9; either TRBD1 or TRBD2 may fit D (6 bases each). The clonotype originates from a man between 18 and 29 years old with alopecia areata. Some clones in this sample may be carry-over from other donors' samples. The CDR3 reads CASSLVGGLDNEQFF. Here the CDR3 DNA reads TGTGCCAGCAGCTTAGTTGGGGGGCTGGACAATGAGCAGTTCTTC. Complete variable domain (other parts from reference TRBV7-9 and TRBJ2-1): DTGVSQNPRHKITKRGQNVTFRCDPISEHNRLYWYRQTLGQGPEFLTYFQNEAQLEKSRLLSDRFSAERPKGSFSTLEIQRTEQGDSAMYLCASSLVGGLDNEQFFGPGTRLTVL.